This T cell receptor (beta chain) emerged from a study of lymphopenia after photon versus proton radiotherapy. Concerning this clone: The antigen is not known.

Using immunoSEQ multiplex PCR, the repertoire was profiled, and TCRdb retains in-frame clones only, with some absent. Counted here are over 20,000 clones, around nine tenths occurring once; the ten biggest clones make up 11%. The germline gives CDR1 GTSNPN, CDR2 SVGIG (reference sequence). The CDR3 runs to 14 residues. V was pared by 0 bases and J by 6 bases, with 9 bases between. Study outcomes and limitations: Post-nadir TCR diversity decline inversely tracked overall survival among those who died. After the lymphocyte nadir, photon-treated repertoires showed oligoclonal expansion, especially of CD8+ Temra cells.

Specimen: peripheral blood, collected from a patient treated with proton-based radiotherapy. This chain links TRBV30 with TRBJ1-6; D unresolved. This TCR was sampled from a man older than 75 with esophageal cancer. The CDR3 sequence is CAWSVKRSNSPLHF. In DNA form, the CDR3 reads TGTGCCTGGAGTGTAAAAAGGTCTAATTCACCCCTCCACTTT.